The 14 T cell receptor beta chains in this list originate from one sample, sequenced in a study of graft-versus-host responses after intestinal transplantation. Clones were read by immunoSEQ multiplex PCR, and TCRdb kept only the in-frame ones, dropping some. The data contain around 29,000 clones, approximately 93% of them singletons. The sequencing used PBMCs, collected 66 days after intestinal transplant. The receptors shown here come from a human patient who received an intestinal transplant, so some T cells may come from the graft donor.

The chain has TRBV4-1 and TRBJ2-5; D ambiguous. Trimming shortened V by 6 bases and J by 1 base, and 12 bases separated the two germline ends. Germline V gives CDR1 MGHRA, CDR2 YSYEKL. The CDR3 consists of 14 residues. The CDR3 coding sequence is TGCGCCAGCAGTCTAAACGACTTCCAAGAGACCCAGTACTTC. Translating gives CASSLNDFQETQYF.

The rearrangement uses TRBV11-2 and TRBJ1-2; D call uncertain. V was pared by 0 bases and J by 0 bases, with 14 bases between. The CDR3 spans 17 residues. Germline V CDR1 and CDR2: SGHAT, FQNNGV. CDR3 DNA: TGTGCCAGCAGCTTAGATCGTGCAGCAGTAGCTAACTATGGCTACACCTTC. This codes for CASSLDRAAVANYGYTF.

The chain has TRBV4-1 and TRBJ1-1; 9 bases fit TRBD1. Germline CDR1 is MGHRA and CDR2 is YSYEKL. The CDR3 consists of 17 residues. The J segment lost 1 base and the V segment lost 1 base, leaving 7 bases of the junction unmatched. The CDR3 protein is CASSQVQGAPANTEAFF. The CDR3 bases are TGCGCCAGCAGCCAAGTACAGGGGGCTCCGGCGAACACTGAAGCTTTCTTT.

The chain employs TRBV4-1 and TRBJ2-3; unclear D gene. Trimming removed 0 bases from V and 1 base from J, with 11 bases in between. The CDR3 is 16 amino acids. Germline values: CDR1 MGHRA, CDR2 YSYEKL. The chain's CDR3 is CASSQDPGFGTDTQYF. The CDR3 DNA sequence: TGCGCCAGCAGCCAAGACCCGGGTTTTGGCACAGATACGCAGTATTTT.

J is TRBJ2-5 and V is TRBV4-1; 9 nucleotides line up with TRBD1. Trimming cost V 2 bases and J 3 bases; bases outside gene matches: 7. Germline CDR1 MGHRA, CDR2 YSYEKL. CDR3 length: 16 amino acids. Here the CDR3 reads CASSQNRGPTKETQYF. The CDR3 coding sequence is TGCGCCAGCAGCCAAAACAGGGGGCCCACCAAAGAGACCCAGTACTTC.

This chain joins TRBV5-1 and TRBJ2-5, with 13 nucleotides matching TRBD2. Germline CDR1 SGHRS, CDR2 YFSETQ. The J segment lost 2 bases and the V segment lost 3 bases, leaving 7 bases of the junction unmatched. This CDR3 comprises 17 residues. The CDR3 loop is CASSYGLAGVEQETQYF. The CDR3 nucleotides are TGCGCCAGCAGCTATGGACTAGCGGGAGTAGAACAAGAGACCCAGTACTTC.

The V call is TRBV30, the J call TRBJ1-1, with a possible D match to TRBD1 (6 bases). The CDR3 has 12 amino acids. Looked up from germline, CDR1 is GTSNPN and CDR2 is SVGIG (reference sequence). Trimming left V 3 bases short and J 7 bases short, with 12 bases between. CDR3 sequence reads: CAWSQGTFEAFF. The CDR3 DNA reads TGTGCCTGGAGCCAGGGGACTTTTGAAGCTTTCTTT.

The CDR3 DNA follows: TGCGCCAGCAGCCAAGCGTCCGGCTACGAGCAGTACTTC. This codes for CASSQASGYEQYF. V gene TRBV4-1 combines with J gene TRBJ2-7; D gene uncertain. This CDR3 has 13 residues. The V and J ends lost 1 base and 3 bases respectively, with 7 bases between them. The germline CDR1 and CDR2 sequences are MGHRA and YSYEKL.

The chain has TRBV19 and TRBJ2-5; D unclear. Germline V gives CDR1 LNHDA, CDR2 SQIVND (reference sequence). V was cut by 4 bases and J by 7 bases, with 7 bases left in between. This CDR3 has 11 amino acids. This chain's CDR3 is CASSNWGTQYF. The CDR3 region has the DNA TGTGCCAGTAGTAACTGGGGGACCCAGTACTTC.

This clone appeared a single time. The V gene is TRBV2, the J gene TRBJ2-1; 10 bases match TRBD2. V was pared by 3 bases and J by 8 bases, with 13 bases of the junction left unmatched. The CDR3 covers 17 residues. CDR1 and CDR2 (germline): SNHLY, FYNNEI. The CDR3 here is CASSDLLAGNVGDEQFF. CDR3 in DNA: TGTGCCAGCAGTGATCTACTAGCGGGGAATGTAGGGGATGAGCAGTTCTTC.

The chain has TRBV7-2 and TRBJ2-3, with TRBD2 identical over 15 bases. From germline, CDR1 is SGHTA and CDR2 FQGNSA. The CDR3 runs to 19 residues. The junction had 5 bases not matched to a gene; V was cut back by 1 base and J by 0 bases. The CDR3 here is CASSLDGLAGGPSTDTQYF. The DNA of the CDR3 is TGTGCCAGCAGCTTAGACGGACTAGCGGGGGGGCCAAGCACAGATACGCAGTATTTT.

This chain connects TRBV7-2 to TRBJ1-1; D unresolved. V was trimmed by 4 bases and J by 5 bases, leaving 17 bases between them. The V gene's germline CDR1 is SGHTA and CDR2 FQGNSA. This CDR3 contains 15 residues. CDR3 amino acids: CASSSGYPLQTEAFF. The CDR3, as DNA: TGTGCCAGCAGCTCAGGCTACCCCCTACAGACTGAAGCTTTCTTT.

This clone was observed once. The chain combines TRBV28 with TRBJ2-5, with TRBD1 matching over 7 bases. The CDR3 has 16 amino acids. Germline CDR1 is MDHEN and CDR2 is SYDVKM. V shed 4 bases and J 7 bases; nucleotides not matched to a gene: 15. This CDR3 reads CASSYRTGRALLTQYF. The CDR3 DNA follows: TGTGCCAGCAGTTATCGGACAGGCCGGGCTTTACTGACCCAGTACTTC.

This clone was found a few times. The V and J genes are TRBV5-8 and TRBJ1-4, with D uncertain. Germline loops: CDR1 SGHTS, CDR2 YDEGEE. Trimming took off 0 bases at V and 7 bases at J, with 13 bases between the two ends. The CDR3 consists of 15 residues. The CDR3 nucleotides are TGTGCCAGCAGCTTGGCTTCTTCAGCCCGTGAAAAACTGTTTTTT. It codes for CASSLASSAREKLFF.